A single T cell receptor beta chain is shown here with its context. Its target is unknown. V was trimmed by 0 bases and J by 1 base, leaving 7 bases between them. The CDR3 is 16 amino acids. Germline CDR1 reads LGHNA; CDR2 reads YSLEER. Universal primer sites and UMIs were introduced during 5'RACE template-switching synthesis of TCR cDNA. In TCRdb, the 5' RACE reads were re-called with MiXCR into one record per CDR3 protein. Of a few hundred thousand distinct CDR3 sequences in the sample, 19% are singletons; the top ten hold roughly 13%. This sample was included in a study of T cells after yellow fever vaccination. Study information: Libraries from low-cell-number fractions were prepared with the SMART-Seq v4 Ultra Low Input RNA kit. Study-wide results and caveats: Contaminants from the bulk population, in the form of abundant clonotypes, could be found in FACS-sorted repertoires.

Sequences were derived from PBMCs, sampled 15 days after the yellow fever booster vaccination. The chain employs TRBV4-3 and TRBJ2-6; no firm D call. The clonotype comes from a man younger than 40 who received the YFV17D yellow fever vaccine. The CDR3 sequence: CASSQDVGSGANVLTF. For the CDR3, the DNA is TGCGCCAGCAGCCAAGATGTAGGGTCTGGGGCCAACGTCCTGACTTTC.